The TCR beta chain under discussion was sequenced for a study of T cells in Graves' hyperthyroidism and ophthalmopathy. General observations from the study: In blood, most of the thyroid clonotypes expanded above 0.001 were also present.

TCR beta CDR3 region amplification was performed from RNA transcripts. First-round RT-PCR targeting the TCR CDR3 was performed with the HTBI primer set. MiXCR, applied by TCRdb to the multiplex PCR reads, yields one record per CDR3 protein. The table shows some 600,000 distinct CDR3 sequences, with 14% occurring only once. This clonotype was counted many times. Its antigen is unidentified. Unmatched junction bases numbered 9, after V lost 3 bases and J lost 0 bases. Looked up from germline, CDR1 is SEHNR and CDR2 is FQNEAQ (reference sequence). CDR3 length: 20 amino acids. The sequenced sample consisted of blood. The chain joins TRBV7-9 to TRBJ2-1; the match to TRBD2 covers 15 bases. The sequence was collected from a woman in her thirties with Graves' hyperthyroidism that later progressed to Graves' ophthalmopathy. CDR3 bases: TGTGCCAGCAGCTTGTCGCCGGGACTAGCGGGAGGCCCCTCCTACAATGAGCAGTTCTTC. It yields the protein CASSLSPGLAGGPSYNEQFF.